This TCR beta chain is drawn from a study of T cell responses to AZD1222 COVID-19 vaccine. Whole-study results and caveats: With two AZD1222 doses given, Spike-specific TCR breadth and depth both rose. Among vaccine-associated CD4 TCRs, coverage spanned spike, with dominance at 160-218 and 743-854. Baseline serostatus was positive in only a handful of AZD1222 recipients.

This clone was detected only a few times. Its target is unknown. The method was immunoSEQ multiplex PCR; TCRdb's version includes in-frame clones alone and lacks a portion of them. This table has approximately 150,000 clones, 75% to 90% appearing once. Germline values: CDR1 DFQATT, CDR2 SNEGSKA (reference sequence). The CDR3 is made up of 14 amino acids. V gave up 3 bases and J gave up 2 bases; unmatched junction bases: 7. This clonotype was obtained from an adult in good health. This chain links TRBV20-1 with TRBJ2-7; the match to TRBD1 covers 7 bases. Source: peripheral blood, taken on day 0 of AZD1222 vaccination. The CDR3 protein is CSASKQGIPYEQYF. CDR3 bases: TGCAGTGCTAGTAAACAGGGGATCCCCTACGAGCAGTACTTC.